The T cell receptor beta chain described here comes from a study of T cells expressing NK-cell markers. About the study: Sorted CD3+CD56+NKG2C+, CD3+CD56+NKG2C- and CD3+CD56-NKG2C+ T cells supplied TCR beta repertoires.

Germline V gene lookup returns CDR1 SGHRS and CDR2 YFSETQ. The CDR3 is 15 residues long. Reprocessing the 5' RACE reads, TCRdb reports a single entry for every CDR3 protein and omits DNA. The sample data list about 440,000 distinct CDR3 sequences. The V and J genes are TRBV5-1 and TRBJ2-1; the TCRdb call, TRBD2, lacks DNA for checking. Specimen: blood T cells: a sorted CD56 or NKG2C T cell subset, CD4+ or CD8+ T cells, or bulk PBMC T cells (not recorded which). The sequence was collected from a woman aged 18-70 years in good health. CDR3 loop: CASSEDGTTYNEQFF. Variable domain in full (rest from reference TRBV5-1 and TRBJ2-1): KAGVTQTPRYLIKTRGQQVTLSCSPISGHRSVSWYQQTPGQGLQFLFEYFSETQRNKGNFPGRFSGRQFSNSRSEMNVSTLELGDSALYLCASSEDGTTYNEQFFGPGTRLTVL.